Shown below are 15 T cell receptor beta chains from a single sample sequenced in a study of blood T cells in healthy people across ages. PCR was performed a second time for roughly 6 to 12 cycles using a sample-barcoded 5' primer and a J-beta primer mix. TCRdb reprocessed the 5' RACE reads with MiXCR, giving one entry per CDR3 protein. This sample has 600,000 or so distinct CDR3 sequences, with roughly 21% found just once. The sequenced sample was blood. These receptors came from a man aged 65 to 79 in good health.

This chain uses TRBV7-3 with TRBJ2-7; 7 nucleotides agree with TRBD2. The CDR3 consists of 15 residues. Trimming removed 1 base from V and 2 bases from J; junction bases left unmatched: 5. Germline V lookup: CDR1 SGHTA, CDR2 FQGTGA. The CDR3 here is CASSLMGTTAYEQYF. Here the CDR3 DNA reads TGTGCCAGCAGCTTAATGGGGACTACGGCCTACGAGCAGTACTTC.

CDR3 sequence: CASSLQGRVTDTQYF. CDR3 bases: TGTGCCAGCAGCTTACAGGGCAGGGTGACAGATACGCAGTATTTT. This chain links TRBV7-3 with TRBJ2-3, with TRBD1 as a possible D gene (5 bases). V was cut by 2 bases and J by 3 bases, with 12 bases left in between. The germline V gene encodes CDR1 SGHTA and CDR2 FQGTGA. The CDR3 covers 15 residues.

The chain joins TRBV2 to TRBJ2-1; D might be TRBD1 (5 bases). CDR1 is SNHLY and CDR2 is FYNNEI in the germline V gene. The CDR3 covers 12 residues. Trimming pared 5 bases from V and 7 bases from J, leaving 9 bases between. The CDR3 reads CASSKNRNEQFF. CDR3 coding DNA: TGTGCCAGCAGTAAGAACAGGAATGAGCAGTTCTTC. Together with reference TRBV2 and TRBJ2-1, the CDR3 gives the full variable domain: EPEVTQTPSHQVTQMGQEVILRCVPISNHLYFYWYRQILGQKVEFLVSFYNNEISEKSEIFDDQFSVERPDGSNFTLKIRSTKLEDSAMYFCASSKNRNEQFFGPGTRLTVL.

The chain joins TRBV2 to TRBJ2-6; possible D gene TRBD1, 5 bases. The V and J ends lost 8 bases and 2 bases respectively, with 13 bases between them. The V gene's germline CDR1 is SNHLY and CDR2 FYNNEI. This CDR3 has 15 amino acids. Here the CDR3 reads CASGQGDAGANVLTF. CDR3 DNA: TGTGCCAGCGGACAAGGGGATGCTGGGGCCAACGTCCTGACTTTC.

This clonotype was observed once. The CDR3 loop is CASSQPSRVLPVLFF. The CDR3, as DNA: TGTGCCAGCAGCCAGCCTTCACGGGTCCTTCCGGTGTTGTTCTTC. The chain employs TRBV3-1 and TRBJ2-1; the D is unclear. The ends were cut back, 3 bases at V and 15 bases at J, with 24 bases in the middle. Germline V gene lookup returns CDR1 LGHDT and CDR2 YNNKEL (reference sequence). The CDR3 consists of 15 residues.

This clonotype was recorded a few times. The rearrangement uses TRBV6-5 and TRBJ2-6; D remains ambiguous. This CDR3 spans 16 amino acids. V was clipped by 2 bases and J by 0 bases, with 8 bases between them. The germline V gene has CDR1 MNHEY and CDR2 SVGAGI. The CDR3 region has the DNA TGTGCCAGCAGTTACGGGCGTAGCTCTGGGGCCAACGTCCTGACTTTC. Protein product: CASSYGRSSGANVLTF.

In this sample, this clonotype turned up a few times. The rearrangement uses TRBV6-6 and TRBJ2-3, with 10 bases that match TRBD2. V lost 5 bases and J lost 1; bases outside the gene matches: 6. The germline gives CDR1 MNHNY, CDR2 SVGAGI (reference sequence). The CDR3 runs 16 residues. CDR3 sequence reads: CASSLGLAEGTDTQYF. The CDR3, as DNA: TGTGCCAGCAGTCTCGGACTAGCGGAGGGCACAGATACGCAGTATTTT.

V is TRBV7-9 and J is TRBJ2-1; possible D gene TRBD2, 5 bases. Per germline, CDR1 SEHNR and CDR2 FQNEAQ (reference sequence). CDR3 length equals 18 residues. V lost 2 bases to trimming and J lost 5 bases, with 22 bases between them. The CDR3 region has the DNA TGTGCCAGCAGCTTACTACGTCGGGCGGGCCTAGTACACAATGAGCAGTTCTTC. Protein sequence: CASSLLRRAGLVHNEQFF.

The chain has TRBV20-1 and TRBJ2-4; the match to TRBD2 covers 7 bases. The CDR3 is 13 residues long. V gave up 6 bases and J gave up 7 bases; unmatched junction bases: 9. The germline V gene has CDR1 DFQATT and CDR2 SNEGSKA (reference sequence). The CDR3: CSADPAGTNIQYF. The DNA for the CDR3 is TGCAGTGCAGACCCAGCGGGGACTAACATTCAGTACTTC.

With respect to this clonotype: No conserved phenylalanine or tryptophan ends this CDR3, so it is likely a read error. The limits of the CDR3 on the DNA are not certain, so only TCRdb's listed CDR3 is given. The chain carries TRBV29-1 and TRBJ1-3; the DNA was not used to check the table's D call, TRBD1. Per germline, CDR1 SQVTM and CDR2 ANQGSEA. The CDR3 comprises 8 residues, both ends counted. CDR3 sequence reads: CSATDRRI.

V gene TRBV20-1 combines with J gene TRBJ2-7, with D tentatively TRBD2 (6 bases). Germline CDR1 is DFQATT and CDR2 is SNEGSKA (reference sequence). V lost 0 bases, J lost 0 bases, and 12 bases lay in between. The CDR3 runs 15 residues. DNA of the CDR3: TGCAGTGCTAGAGAAGGGCGGGATTACTCCTACGAGCAGTACTTC. It specifies CSAREGRDYSYEQYF.

With respect to this clonotype: Its ends do not fully match the called genes, so a read error is possible. This chain connects TRBV10-3 to TRBJ2-5; 9 nucleotides match TRBD1. The CDR3 runs to 13 residues. Per the germline V gene, CDR1 is ENHRY and CDR2 is SYGVKD. DNA of the CDR3: TGTGCCATCAGTAGACAGGGGGGAGAGACCAAGTACTTC. Protein: CAISRQGGETKYF.

The chain joins TRBV6-5 to TRBJ1-2, with D perhaps matching TRBD1 (5 bases). CDR1 and CDR2 (germline): MNHEY, SVGAGI. The CDR3 spans 12 residues. V gave up 0 bases and J gave up 8 bases, with 7 bases separating them. The CDR3 bases are TGTGCCAGCAGTTACTCGGGGGGAGGCTACACCTTC. Translated, it gives CASSYSGGGYTF.

The chain recombines TRBV10-2 with TRBJ1-4; unclear D gene. V lost 0 bases, J lost 5 bases, and 13 bases lay in between. The CDR3 is 16 amino acids. CDR1 is WSHSY, CDR2 SAAADI, per germline. CDR3 protein: CASSESGLRENEKLFF. As DNA, the CDR3 is TGCGCCAGCAGTGAGTCGGGCTTACGGGAAAATGAAAAACTGTTTTTT.

In this sample, this clonotype turned up a few times. The rearrangement uses TRBV4-2 and TRBJ2-3; D is ambiguous. The length of the CDR3 is 15 residues. The germline CDR1 and CDR2 sequences are LGHNA and YNFKEQ. Trimming pared 0 bases from V and 3 bases from J, leaving 10 bases between. The CDR3 DNA sequence: TGTGCCAGCAGCCAAGACTTCATGGGGACAGATACGCAGTATTTT. Translating gives CASSQDFMGTDTQYF.